Here is one TCR beta chain with its context. The antigen remains unidentified. A much larger clone differs from this one at a single base, so this may be a read error. This sample is drawn from a study of blood T cells in healthy people across ages. Study in general: Per every two T cells, about one barcoded beta molecule was captured by template switching.

Overall study findings and caveats: Calculation of diversity from one million T cells yielded estimates considered to be underestimates.

The germline V gene has CDR1 SQVTM and CDR2 ANQGSEA. The CDR3 consists of 14 residues. J gave up 2 bases and V 6 bases, and 8 bases lay outside the gene matches. A sample-barcoded 5' primer and a J-beta primer mix were used in a second PCR of about 7 to 12 cycles. The template-switch adaptor, which had 12 random nucleotides, put a tag on each cDNA molecule. TCRdb re-called the 5' RACE reads through MiXCR, storing one row per CDR3 protein. The sample has some 1.6 million distinct CDR3 sequences, around 36% seen once. The chain links TRBV29-1 to TRBJ2-7, with 9 positions matching TRBD1. Material: blood. This clonotype was obtained from a woman in her twenties or thirties in good health. CDR3 sequence reads: CSVTGRQGAYEQYF. The CDR3 DNA sequence: TGCAGCGTGACGGGGAGACAGGGGGCCTACGAGCAGTACTTC.